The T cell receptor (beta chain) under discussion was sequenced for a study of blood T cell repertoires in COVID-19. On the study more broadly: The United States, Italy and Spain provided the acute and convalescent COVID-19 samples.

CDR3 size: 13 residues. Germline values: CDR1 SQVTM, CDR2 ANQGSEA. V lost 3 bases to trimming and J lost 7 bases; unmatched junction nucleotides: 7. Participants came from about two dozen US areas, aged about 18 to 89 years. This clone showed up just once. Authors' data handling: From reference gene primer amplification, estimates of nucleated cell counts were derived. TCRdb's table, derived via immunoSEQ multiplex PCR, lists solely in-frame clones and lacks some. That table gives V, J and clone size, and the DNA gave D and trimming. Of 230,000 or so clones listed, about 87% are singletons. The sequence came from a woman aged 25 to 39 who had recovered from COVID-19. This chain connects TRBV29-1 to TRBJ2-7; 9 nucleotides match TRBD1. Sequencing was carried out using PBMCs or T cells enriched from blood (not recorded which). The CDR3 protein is CSVDWTGVGEQYF. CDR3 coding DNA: TGCAGCGTTGACTGGACAGGGGTGGGGGAGCAGTACTTC.